Listed here are 11 T cell receptor beta chains from one sample, sequenced in a study of technical replicates of blood from a few donors. TCRdb's table, derived via immunoSEQ multiplex PCR, lists solely in-frame clones and lacks some. The sample comprises approximately 87,000 clones, around 95% of which are singletons, and approximately 0.36% rests with the top ten. The sequenced sample consisted of T cells isolated from PBMCs. All receptors derive from a human donor in good health.

The table lists this clone with a few counts. The V call is TRBV6-1, the J call TRBJ2-3, with TRBD2 as a possible D gene (6 bases). Germline V gene data show CDR1 as MNHNS and CDR2 as SASEGT. The CDR3 consists of 15 residues. V dropped 6 bases and J dropped 4 bases, with 17 bases sitting between them. The DNA for the CDR3 is TGTGCCAGCAGACTCGACTTCGGGAGAGCAGATACGCAGTATTTT. As protein: CASRLDFGRADTQYF.

The V gene is TRBV9, the J gene TRBJ2-1, with 10 bases aligning to TRBD2. Germline assignment: CDR1 SGDLS and CDR2 YYNGEE. The CDR3 is made up of 14 amino acids. J was trimmed by 7 bases and V by 4 bases; bases with no gene match: 5. CDR3 nucleotides: TGTGCCAGCAGCCCCCGGACTAGCGGAAATGAGCAGTTCTTC. Protein product: CASSPRTSGNEQFF. Variable domain in full (rest from reference TRBV9 and TRBJ2-1): DSGVTQTPKHLITATGQRVTLRCSPRSGDLSVYWYQQSLDQGLQFLIQYYNGEERAKGNILERFSAQQFPDLHSELNLSSLELGDSALYFCASSPRTSGNEQFFGPGTRLTVL.

This chain links TRBV30 with TRBJ2-7; no firm D call. V lost 0 bases and J lost 3, with 15 bases in between. Per the germline V gene, CDR1 is GTSNPN and CDR2 is SVGIG (reference sequence). The CDR3 spans 15 residues. The CDR3 DNA follows: TGTGCCTGGAGTGTAGGCCCGGCAGGAAACTACGAGCAGTACTTC. Translated: CAWSVGPAGNYEQYF.

The chain uses TRBV4-3 and TRBJ1-2; no definite D call. The CDR3 is 19 residues long. The germline V gene has CDR1 LGHNA and CDR2 YSLEER. V lost 0 bases and J 1 base, leaving 21 bases between the germline ends. The CDR3 protein is CASSQDAGGLLANNYGYTF. The CDR3 coding sequence is TGCGCCAGCAGCCAAGATGCTGGCGGACTCTTGGCGAATAACTATGGCTACACCTTC.

In DNA, the CDR3 is TGTGCCAGCAGCTCGGGCGCGGGCGAGCAGTTCTTC. Translated: CASSSGAGEQFF. J is TRBJ2-1 and V is TRBV7-9; D possibly corresponds to TRBD2 (5 bases). Germline V gene sequence: CDR1 SEHNR, CDR2 FQNEAQ (reference sequence). This CDR3 region has 12 residues. The germline V and J ends were trimmed by 4 bases and 10 bases, with 11 bases remaining between them.

This clone occurred once. The chain carries TRBV6-1 and TRBJ1-5; no clear D. The CDR3 runs 12 residues. The V and J ends lost 1 base and 5 bases respectively, with 3 bases between them. Germline V lookup: CDR1 MNHNS, CDR2 SASEGT. In DNA, the CDR3 is TGTGCCAGCAGTGAAGACTATCAGCCCCAGCATTTT. Its protein is CASSEDYQPQHF.

This chain links TRBV30 with TRBJ1-2; possible D gene TRBD1, 5 bases. The CDR3 length is 13 residues. The germline CDR1 and CDR2 sequences are GTSNPN and SVGIG (reference sequence). Trimming stripped 3 bases from V and 0 bases from J, with 8 bases between. Here the CDR3 reads CAWSKTANYGYTF. In nucleotides, the CDR3 is TGTGCCTGGAGCAAGACAGCTAACTATGGCTACACCTTC.

The rearrangement joins TRBV7-2 to TRBJ2-1; 8 nucleotides agree with TRBD2. Germline CDR1 reads SGHTA; CDR2 reads FQGNSA. Losses at the gene ends were 0 bases for V and 9 bases for J; bases not matched to a gene: 4. CDR3 length: 14 amino acids. The CDR3 region is CASSLASLAGEQFF. The CDR3 bases are TGTGCCAGCAGCTTAGCTTCTCTAGCGGGTGAGCAGTTCTTC.

This clone is a singleton in its sample. The chain recombines TRBV5-4 with TRBJ2-3; tentative D call: TRBD2 (6 bases). Trimming shortened V by 2 bases and J by 5 bases, and 12 bases separated the two germline ends. CDR3 length equals 14 residues. Germline loops: CDR1 SGHNT, CDR2 YYREEE (reference sequence). CDR3 in amino acids: CASSFREFGDTQYF. The CDR3 DNA is TGTGCCAGCAGCTTTCGGGAGTTTGGAGATACGCAGTATTTT.

This clone was observed once. The chain has TRBV28 and TRBJ2-7; weak D call: TRBD2 (5 bases). This CDR3 is built from 14 residues. The germline V and J ends were trimmed by 8 bases and 3 bases, with 17 bases remaining between them. Germline lookup yields CDR1 MDHEN and CDR2 SYDVKM. The CDR3 sequence is CASGRTAVYYEQYF. CDR3 nucleotides: TGTGCCAGCGGTAGGACTGCAGTTTACTACGAGCAGTACTTC.

This clone showed up just once. The chain carries TRBV27 and TRBJ2-1; TRBD2 agrees at 10 bases. The ends lost 5 bases at V and 7 bases at J; junction bases unmatched: 5. Germline V gene sequence: CDR1 MNHEY, CDR2 SMNVEV (reference sequence). The CDR3 is 14 amino acids. CDR3 bases: TGTGCCAGCAGTGCCTTAGCGGGAGGTAATGAGCAGTTCTTC. Translated, it gives CASSALAGGNEQFF.